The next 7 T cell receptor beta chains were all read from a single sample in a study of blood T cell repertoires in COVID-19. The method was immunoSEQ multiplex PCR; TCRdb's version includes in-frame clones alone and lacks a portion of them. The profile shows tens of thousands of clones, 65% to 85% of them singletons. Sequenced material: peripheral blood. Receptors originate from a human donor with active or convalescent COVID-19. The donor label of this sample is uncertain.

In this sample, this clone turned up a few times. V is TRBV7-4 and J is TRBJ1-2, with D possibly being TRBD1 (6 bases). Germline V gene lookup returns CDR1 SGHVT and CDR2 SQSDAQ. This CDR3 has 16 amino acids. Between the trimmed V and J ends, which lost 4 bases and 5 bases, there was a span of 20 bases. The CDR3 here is CASSSLQGWSPYGYTF. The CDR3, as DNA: TGTGCCAGCAGCTCGTTACAGGGATGGAGCCCGTATGGCTACACCTTC.

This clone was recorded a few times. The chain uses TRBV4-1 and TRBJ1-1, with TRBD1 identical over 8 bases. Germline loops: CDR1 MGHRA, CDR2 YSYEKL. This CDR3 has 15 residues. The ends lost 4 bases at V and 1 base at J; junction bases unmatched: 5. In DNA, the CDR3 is TGCGCCAGCAGCCGCCCGGACAGGGCGAACACTGAAGCTTTCTTT. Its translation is CASSRPDRANTEAFF.

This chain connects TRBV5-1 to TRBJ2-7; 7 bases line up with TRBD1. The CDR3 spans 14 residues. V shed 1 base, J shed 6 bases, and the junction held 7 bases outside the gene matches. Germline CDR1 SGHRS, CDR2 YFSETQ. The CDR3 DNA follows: TGCGCCAGCAGCTTGTCACAGGGGACCAGCGAGCAGTACTTC. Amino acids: CASSLSQGTSEQYF.

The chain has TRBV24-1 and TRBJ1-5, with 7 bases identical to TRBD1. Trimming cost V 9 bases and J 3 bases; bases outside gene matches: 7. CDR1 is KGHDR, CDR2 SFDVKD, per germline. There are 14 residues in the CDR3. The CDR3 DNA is TGTGCCACCTCGGGACAGCACGTCAATCAGCCCCAGCATTTT. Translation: CATSGQHVNQPQHF.

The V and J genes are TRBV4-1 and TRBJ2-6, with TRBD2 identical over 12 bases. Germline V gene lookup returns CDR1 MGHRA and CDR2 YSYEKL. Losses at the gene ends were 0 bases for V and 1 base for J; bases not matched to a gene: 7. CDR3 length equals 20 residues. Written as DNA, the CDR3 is TGCGCCAGCAGCCAAGAAGGAGGGCTAGCGGGAGGGTCTGGGGCCAACGTCCTGACTTTC. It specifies CASSQEGGLAGGSGANVLTF.

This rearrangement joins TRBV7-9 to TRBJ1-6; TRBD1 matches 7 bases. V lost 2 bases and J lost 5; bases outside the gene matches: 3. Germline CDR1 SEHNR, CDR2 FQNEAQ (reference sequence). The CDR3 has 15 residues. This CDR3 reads CASSLMGQNNSPLHF. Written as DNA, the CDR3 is TGTGCCAGCAGCTTAATGGGACAGAATAATTCACCCCTCCACTTT.

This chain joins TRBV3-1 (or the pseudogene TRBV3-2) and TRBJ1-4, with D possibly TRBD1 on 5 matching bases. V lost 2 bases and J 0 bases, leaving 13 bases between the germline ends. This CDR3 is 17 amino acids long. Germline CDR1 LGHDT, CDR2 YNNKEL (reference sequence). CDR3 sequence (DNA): TGTGCCAGCAGCCAACAGGGTACATACGCAACTAATGAAAAACTGTTTTTT. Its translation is CASSQQGTYATNEKLFF.